This T cell receptor beta chain was obtained from a study of blood T cell repertoires in COVID-19. Study-level information: T cells, B-cell-depleted T cells, or PBMCs supplied cDNA or gDNA.

Under the authors' procedure: Researchers report that nucleated cell counts were estimated from reference gene primer amplification. Profiled with immunoSEQ multiplex PCR; TCRdb holds only in-frame clones, not every one. The V and J calls and clone size are taken from that table; D and trimming were inferred from the DNA. The profile shows some 260,000 clones, about 81% of them singletons. Trimming removed 3 bases from V and 2 bases from J, with 19 bases in between. The CDR3 spans 17 residues. The germline V gene encodes CDR1 SGDLS and CDR2 YYNGEE. Sequenced input: PBMCs or T cells enriched from blood (not recorded which). The chain recombines TRBV9 with TRBJ2-3; no firm D call. The TCR originated in a man aged 25 to 40 with acute COVID-19. CDR3: CASSAETSETFTDTQYF. The DNA of the CDR3 is TGTGCCAGCAGCGCGGAGACTTCTGAAACCTTCACAGATACGCAGTATTTT.